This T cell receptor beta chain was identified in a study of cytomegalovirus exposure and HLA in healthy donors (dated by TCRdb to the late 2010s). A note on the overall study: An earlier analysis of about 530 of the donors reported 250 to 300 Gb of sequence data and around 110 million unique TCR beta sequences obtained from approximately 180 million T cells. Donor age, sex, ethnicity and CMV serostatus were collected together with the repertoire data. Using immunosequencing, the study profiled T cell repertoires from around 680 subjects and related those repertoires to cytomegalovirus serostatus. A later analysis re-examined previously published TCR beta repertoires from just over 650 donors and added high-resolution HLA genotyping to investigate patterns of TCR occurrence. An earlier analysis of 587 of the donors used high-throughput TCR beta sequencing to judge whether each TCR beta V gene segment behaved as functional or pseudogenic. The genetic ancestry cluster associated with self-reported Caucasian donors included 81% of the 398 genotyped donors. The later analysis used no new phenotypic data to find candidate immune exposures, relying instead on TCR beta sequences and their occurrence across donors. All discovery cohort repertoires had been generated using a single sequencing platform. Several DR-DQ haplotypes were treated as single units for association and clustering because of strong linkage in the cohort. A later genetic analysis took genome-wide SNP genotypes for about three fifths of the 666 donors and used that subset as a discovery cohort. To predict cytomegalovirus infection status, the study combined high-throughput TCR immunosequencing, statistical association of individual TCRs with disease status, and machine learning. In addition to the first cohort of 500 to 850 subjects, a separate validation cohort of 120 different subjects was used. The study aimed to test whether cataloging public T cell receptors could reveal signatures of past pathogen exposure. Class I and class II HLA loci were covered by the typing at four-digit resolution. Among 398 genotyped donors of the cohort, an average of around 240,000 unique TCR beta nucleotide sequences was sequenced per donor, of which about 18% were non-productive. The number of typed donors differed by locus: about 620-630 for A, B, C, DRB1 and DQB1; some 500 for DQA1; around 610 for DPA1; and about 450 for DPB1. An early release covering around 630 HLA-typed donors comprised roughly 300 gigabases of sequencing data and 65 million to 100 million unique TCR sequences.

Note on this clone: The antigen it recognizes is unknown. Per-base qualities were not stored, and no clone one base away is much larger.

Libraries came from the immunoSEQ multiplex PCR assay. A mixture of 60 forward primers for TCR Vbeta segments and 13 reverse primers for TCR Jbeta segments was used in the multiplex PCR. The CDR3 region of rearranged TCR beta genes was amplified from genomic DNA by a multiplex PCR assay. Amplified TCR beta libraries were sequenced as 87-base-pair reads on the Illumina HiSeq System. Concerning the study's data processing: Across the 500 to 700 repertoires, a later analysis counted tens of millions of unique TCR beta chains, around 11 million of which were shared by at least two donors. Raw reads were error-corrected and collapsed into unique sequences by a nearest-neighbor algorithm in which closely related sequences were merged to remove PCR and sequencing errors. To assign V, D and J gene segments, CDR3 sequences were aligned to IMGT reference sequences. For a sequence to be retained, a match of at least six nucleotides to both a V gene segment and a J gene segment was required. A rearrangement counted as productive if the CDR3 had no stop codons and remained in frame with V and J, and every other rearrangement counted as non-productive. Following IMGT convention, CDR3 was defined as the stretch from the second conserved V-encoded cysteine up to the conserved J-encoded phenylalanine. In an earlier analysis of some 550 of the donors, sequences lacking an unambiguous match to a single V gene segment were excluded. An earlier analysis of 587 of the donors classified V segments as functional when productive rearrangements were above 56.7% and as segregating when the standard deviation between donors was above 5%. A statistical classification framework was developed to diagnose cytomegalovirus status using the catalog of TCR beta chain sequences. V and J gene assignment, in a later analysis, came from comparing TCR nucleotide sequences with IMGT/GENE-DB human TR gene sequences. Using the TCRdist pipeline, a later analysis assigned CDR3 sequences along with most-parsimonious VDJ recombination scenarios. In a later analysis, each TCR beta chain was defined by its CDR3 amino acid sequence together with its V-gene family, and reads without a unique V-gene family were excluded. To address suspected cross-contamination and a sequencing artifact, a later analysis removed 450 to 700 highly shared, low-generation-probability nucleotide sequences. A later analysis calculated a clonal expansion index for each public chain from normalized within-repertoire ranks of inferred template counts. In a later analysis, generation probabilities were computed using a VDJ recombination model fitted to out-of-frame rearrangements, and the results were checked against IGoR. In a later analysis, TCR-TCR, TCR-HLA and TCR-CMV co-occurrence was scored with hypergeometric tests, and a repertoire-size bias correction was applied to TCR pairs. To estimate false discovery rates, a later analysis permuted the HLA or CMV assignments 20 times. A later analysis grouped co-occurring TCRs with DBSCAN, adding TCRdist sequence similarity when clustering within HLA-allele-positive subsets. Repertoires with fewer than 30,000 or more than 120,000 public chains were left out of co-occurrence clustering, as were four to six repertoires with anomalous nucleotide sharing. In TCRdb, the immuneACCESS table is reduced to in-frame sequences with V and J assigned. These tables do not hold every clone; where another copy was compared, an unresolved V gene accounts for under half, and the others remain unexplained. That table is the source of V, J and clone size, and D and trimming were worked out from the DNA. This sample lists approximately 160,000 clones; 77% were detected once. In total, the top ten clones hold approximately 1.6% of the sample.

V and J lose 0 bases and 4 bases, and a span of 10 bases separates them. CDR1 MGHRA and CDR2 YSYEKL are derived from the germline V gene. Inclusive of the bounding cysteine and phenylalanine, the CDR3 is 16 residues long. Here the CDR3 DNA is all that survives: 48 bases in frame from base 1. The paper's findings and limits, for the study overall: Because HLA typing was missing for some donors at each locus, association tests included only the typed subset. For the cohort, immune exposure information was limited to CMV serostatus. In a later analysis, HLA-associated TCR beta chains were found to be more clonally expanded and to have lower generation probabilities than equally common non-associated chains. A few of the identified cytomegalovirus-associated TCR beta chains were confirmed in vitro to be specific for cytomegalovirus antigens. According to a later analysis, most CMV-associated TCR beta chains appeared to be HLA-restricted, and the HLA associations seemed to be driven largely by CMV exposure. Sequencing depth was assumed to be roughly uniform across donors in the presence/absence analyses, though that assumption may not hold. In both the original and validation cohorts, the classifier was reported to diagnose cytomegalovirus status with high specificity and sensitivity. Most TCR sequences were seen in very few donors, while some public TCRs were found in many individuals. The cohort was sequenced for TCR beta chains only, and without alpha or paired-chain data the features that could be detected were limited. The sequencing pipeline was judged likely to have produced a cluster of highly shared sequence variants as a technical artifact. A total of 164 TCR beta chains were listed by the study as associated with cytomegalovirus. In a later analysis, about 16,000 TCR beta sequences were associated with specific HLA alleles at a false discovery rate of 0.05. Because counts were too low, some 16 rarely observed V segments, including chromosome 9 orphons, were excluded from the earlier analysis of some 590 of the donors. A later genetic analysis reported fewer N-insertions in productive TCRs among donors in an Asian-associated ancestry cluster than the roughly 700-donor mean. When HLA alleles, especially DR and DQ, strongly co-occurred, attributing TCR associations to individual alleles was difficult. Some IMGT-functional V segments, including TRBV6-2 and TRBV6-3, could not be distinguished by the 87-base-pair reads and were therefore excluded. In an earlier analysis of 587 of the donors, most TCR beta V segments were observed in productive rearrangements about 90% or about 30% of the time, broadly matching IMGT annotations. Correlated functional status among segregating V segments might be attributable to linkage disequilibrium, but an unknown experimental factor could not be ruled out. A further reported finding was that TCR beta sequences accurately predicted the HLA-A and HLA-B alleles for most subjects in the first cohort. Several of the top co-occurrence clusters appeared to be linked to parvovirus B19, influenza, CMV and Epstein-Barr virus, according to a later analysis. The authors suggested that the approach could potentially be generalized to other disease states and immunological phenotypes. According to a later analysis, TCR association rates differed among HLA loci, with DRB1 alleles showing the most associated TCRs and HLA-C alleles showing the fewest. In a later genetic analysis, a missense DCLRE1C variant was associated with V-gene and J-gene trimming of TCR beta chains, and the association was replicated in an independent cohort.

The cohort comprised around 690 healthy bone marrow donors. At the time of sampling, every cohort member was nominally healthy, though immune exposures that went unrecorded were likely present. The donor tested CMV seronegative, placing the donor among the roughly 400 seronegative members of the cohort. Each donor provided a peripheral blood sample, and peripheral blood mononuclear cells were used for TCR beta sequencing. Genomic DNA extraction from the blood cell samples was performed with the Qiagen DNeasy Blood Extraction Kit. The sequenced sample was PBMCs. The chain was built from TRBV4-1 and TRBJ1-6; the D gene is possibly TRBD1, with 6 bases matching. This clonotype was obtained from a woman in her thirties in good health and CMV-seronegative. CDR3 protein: CASSQDATGYNSPLHF. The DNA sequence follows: TGCGCCAGCAGCCAAGATGCGACAGGTTATAATTCACCCCTCCACTTT.